Sequencing of this T cell receptor beta chain was carried out in a study of T cells in Graves' hyperthyroidism and ophthalmopathy. Overall study context: Upon initial diagnosis and before any treatment, peripheral blood was collected. Study outcomes and limitations: Median prediction lead before ophthalmopathy onset was 6 to 8 months with the model.

The V segment lost 5 bases and the J segment 2 bases; nucleotides outside the gene matches: 8. Germline CDR1 and CDR2: SEHNR and FQNEAQ (reference sequence). The CDR3 is 16 amino acids. There were TCR beta CDR3 regions amplified from RNA transcripts. The primer set for the first-round RT-PCR of the TCR CDR3 was HTBI. TCRdb re-analysed the multiplex PCR reads in MiXCR, keeping a single row per CDR3 protein. The sample has about 300,000 distinct CDR3 sequences; approximately 19% are singletons. As regards this clonotype: Its antigen is currently unknown.

V usage is TRBV7-9 and J usage is TRBJ2-7; 11 bases align to TRBD1. The sequence was collected from a man aged 50-59 years with Graves' ophthalmopathy. Sequencing input: blood. CDR3 residues: CASSPRRTGGPYEQYF. CDR3 in DNA: TGTGCCAGCAGCCCTCGTCGGACAGGGGGCCCCTACGAGCAGTACTTC.